What follows are 5 T cell receptor beta chains derived from one specimen sequenced in a study of blood T cell repertoires in COVID-19. The table came from immunoSEQ multiplex PCR; TCRdb's copy has only in-frame clones and leaves some out. Found here are 250,000 to 350,000 clones, about 91% of them singletons; the top ten hold around 13%. Material: peripheral blood. These TCRs come from an older woman with acute or convalescent COVID-19.

This chain uses TRBV2 with TRBJ1-1, with 7 positions matching TRBD1. Germline CDR1 SNHLY, CDR2 FYNNEI. Trimming removed 6 bases from V and 4 bases from J; junction bases left unmatched: 8. CDR3 length: 14 amino acids. The CDR3, as DNA: TGTGCCAGCAGCGCCCGACAGGGAAGCACTGAAGCTTTCTTT. Residues: CASSARQGSTEAFF.

This chain uses TRBV15 with TRBJ1-1; TRBD1 matches at 10 bases. Germline CDR1 reads LNHNV; CDR2 reads YYDKDF (reference sequence). The CDR3 is made up of 17 amino acids. V was clipped by 3 bases and J by 4 bases; unmatched bases: 11. CDR3: CATSSRDRGFSGTEAFF. The CDR3 region has the DNA TGTGCCACCAGCAGCCGGGACAGGGGCTTCAGTGGCACTGAAGCTTTCTTT.

The chain employs TRBV19 and TRBJ2-2, with 11 bases identical to TRBD2. The length of the CDR3 is 19 residues. CDR1 LNHDA and CDR2 SQIVND come from the germline V gene (reference sequence). V trimming: 4 bases; J trimming: 0 bases; junction bases outside the gene matches: 10. The CDR3 DNA follows: TGTGCCAGTAGTAAGAGTGGACTAGCGGGTTTTGCGAACACCGGGGAGCTGTTTTTT. Protein product: CASSKSGLAGFANTGELFF.

The rearrangement links TRBV9 to TRBJ1-1; 7 positions agree with TRBD1. Germline-derived CDR1 and CDR2 are SGDLS and YYNGEE. V shed 5 bases and J 3 bases; nucleotides not matched to a gene: 4. This CDR3 is built from 13 residues. The CDR3 nucleotides are TGTGCCAGCAGTGCAGGGGGGCACACTGAAGCTTTCTTT. It yields the protein CASSAGGHTEAFF.

This chain uses TRBV19 with TRBJ2-3, with a possible D match to TRBD2 (6 bases). The V gene's germline CDR1 is LNHDA and CDR2 SQIVND (reference sequence). The germline V and J ends were trimmed by 5 bases and 1 base, with 19 bases remaining between them. CDR3 length: 17 amino acids. CDR3 residues: CASSPATEGPRTDTQYF. For the CDR3, the DNA is TGTGCCAGTAGTCCCGCCACGGAGGGCCCTCGCACAGATACGCAGTATTTT.